This T cell receptor beta chain emerged from a study of CD8 T cells in Susac syndrome. The CDR3 has 14 residues. In germline, CDR1 is MNHNY, CDR2 SVGAGI (reference sequence). V trimming: 6 bases; J trimming: 4 bases; junction bases outside the gene matches: 5. Random hexamers were used to reverse transcribe the RNA input (about 0.5 to 1 ug). Using its own MiXCR run on the immunoSEQ multiplex PCR reads, TCRdb lists one record per CDR3 protein. Counted here are approximately 160,000 distinct CDR3 sequences, 95% to 96% occurring once; the ten biggest clones make up approximately 0.12%. The sample taken for sequencing was CD4+ T cells from PBMCs. The sequence came from a human donor with Susac syndrome. The chain combines TRBV6-6 with TRBJ2-3; 9 bases line up with TRBD1. CDR3 loop: CASRDRGLADTQYF. Here the CDR3 DNA reads TGTGCCAGCAGAGACAGGGGGTTGGCAGATACGCAGTATTTT.